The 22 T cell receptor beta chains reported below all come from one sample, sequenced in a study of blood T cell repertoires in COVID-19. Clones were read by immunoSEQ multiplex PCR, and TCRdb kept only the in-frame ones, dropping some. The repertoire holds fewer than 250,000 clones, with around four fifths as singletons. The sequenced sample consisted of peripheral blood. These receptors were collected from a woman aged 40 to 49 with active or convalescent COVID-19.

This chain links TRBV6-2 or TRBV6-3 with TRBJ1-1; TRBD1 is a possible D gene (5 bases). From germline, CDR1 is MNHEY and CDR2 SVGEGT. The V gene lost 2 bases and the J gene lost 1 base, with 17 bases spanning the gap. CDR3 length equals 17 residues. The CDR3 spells CASSYGPGGRTNTEAFF. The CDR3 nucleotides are TGTGCCAGCAGTTACGGGCCGGGGGGAAGGACGAACACTGAAGCTTTCTTT.

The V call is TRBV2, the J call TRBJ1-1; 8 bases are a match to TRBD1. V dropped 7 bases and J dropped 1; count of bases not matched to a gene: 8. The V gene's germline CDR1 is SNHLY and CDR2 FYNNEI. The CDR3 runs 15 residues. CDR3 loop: CASIEEGQANTEAFF. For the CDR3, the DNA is TGTGCCAGCATCGAAGAGGGACAGGCGAACACTGAAGCTTTCTTT.

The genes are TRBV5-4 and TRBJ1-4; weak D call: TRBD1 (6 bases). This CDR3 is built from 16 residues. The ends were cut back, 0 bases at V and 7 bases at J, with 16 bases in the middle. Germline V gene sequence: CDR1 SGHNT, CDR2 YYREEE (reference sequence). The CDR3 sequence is CASSLGGQGVVEKLFF. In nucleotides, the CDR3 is TGTGCCAGCAGCTTGGGGGGGCAGGGAGTTGTTGAAAAACTGTTTTTT.

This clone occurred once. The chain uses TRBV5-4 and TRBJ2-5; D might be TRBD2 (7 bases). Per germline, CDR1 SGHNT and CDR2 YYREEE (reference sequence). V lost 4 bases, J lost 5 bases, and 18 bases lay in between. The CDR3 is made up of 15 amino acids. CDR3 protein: CASSNRLGGGETQYF. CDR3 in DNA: TGTGCCAGCAGCAATAGACTAGGGGGAGGGGAGACCCAGTACTTC. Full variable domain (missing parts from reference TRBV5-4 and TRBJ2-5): ETGVTQSPTHLIKTRGQQVTLRCSSQSGHNTVSWYQQALGQGPQFIFQYYREEENGRGNFPPRFSGLQFPNYSSELNVNALELDDSALYLCASSNRLGGGETQYFGPGTRLLVL.

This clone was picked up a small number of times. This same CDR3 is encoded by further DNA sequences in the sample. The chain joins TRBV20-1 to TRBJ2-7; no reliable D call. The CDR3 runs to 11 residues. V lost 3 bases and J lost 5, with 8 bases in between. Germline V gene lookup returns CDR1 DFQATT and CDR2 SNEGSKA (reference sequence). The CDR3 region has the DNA TGCAGTGCTAGTTCTGGCCACGAGCAGTACTTC. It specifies CSASSGHEQYF.

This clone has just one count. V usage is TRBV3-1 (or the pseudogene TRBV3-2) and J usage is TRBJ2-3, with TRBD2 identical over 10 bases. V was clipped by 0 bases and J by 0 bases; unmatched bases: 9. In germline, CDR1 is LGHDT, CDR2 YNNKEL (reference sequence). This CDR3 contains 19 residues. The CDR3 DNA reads TGTGCCAGCAGCCAAGACTGGACTAGCGGATATTCTAGCACAGATACGCAGTATTTT. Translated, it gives CASSQDWTSGYSSTDTQYF.

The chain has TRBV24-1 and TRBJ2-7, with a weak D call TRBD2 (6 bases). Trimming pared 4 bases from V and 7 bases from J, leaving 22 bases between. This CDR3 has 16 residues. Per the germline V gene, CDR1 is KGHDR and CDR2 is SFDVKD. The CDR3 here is CATSDPTGTLRSEQYF. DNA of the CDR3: TGTGCCACCAGTGACCCGACCGGGACTTTACGCTCTGAGCAGTACTTC.

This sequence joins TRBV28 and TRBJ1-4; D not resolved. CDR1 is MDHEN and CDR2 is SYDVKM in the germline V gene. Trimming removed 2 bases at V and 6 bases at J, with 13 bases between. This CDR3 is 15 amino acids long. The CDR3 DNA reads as TGTGCCAGCAGTTTACAGGCAGGTTGGGATGAAAAACTGTTTTTT. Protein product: CASSLQAGWDEKLFF.

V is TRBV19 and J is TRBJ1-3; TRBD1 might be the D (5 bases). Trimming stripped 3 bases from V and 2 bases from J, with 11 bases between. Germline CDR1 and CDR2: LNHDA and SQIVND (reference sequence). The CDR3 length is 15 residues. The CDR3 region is CASSIAGSAGNTIYF. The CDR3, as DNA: TGTGCCAGTAGTATCGCAGGGTCCGCTGGAAACACCATATATTTT. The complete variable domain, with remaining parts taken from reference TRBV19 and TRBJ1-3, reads DGGITQSPKYLFRKEGQNVTLSCEQNLNHDAMYWYRQDPGQGLRLIYYSQIVNDFQKGDIAEGYSVSREKKESFPLTVTSAQKNPTAFYLCASSIAGSAGNTIYFGEGSWLTVV.

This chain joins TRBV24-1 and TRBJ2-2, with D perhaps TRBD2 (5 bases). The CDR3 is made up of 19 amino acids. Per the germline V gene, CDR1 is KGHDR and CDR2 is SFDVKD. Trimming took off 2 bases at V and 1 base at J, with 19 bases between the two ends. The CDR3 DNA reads TGTGCCACCAGTGATTCGGACTTTCATATTAGCTTGAACACCGGGGAGCTGTTTTTT. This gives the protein CATSDSDFHISLNTGELFF.

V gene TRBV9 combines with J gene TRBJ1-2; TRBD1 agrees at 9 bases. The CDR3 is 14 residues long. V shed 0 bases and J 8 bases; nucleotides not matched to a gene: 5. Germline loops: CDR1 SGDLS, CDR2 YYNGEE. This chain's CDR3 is CASSVGGTGKGYTF. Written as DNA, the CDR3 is TGTGCCAGCAGCGTAGGCGGGACAGGGAAGGGCTACACCTTC.

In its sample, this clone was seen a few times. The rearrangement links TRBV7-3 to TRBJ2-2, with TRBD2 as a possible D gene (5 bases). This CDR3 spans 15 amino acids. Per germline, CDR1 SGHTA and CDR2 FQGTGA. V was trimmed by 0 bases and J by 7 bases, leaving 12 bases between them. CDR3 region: CASSLTVTGSGELFF. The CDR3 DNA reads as TGTGCCAGCAGCTTAACGGTCACGGGAAGCGGGGAGCTGTTTTTT.

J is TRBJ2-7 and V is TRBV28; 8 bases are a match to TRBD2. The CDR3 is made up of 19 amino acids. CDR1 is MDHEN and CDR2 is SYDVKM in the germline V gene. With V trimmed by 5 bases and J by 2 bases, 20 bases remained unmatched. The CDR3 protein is CASSPLLSGRGFSPYEQYF. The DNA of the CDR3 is TGTGCCAGCAGTCCCCTGCTGAGCGGGAGAGGTTTCTCCCCCTACGAGCAGTACTTC. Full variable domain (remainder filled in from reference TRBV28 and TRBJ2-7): DVKVTQSSRYLVKRTGEKVFLECVQDMDHENMFWYRQDPGLGLRLIYFSYDVKMKEKGDIPEGYSVSREKKERFSLILESASTNQTSMYLCASSPLLSGRGFSPYEQYFGPGTRLTVT.

The CDR3 DNA is TGTGCCAGCAGTTTAGGGACTGGGAGCAATCAGCCCCAGCATTTT. This codes for CASSLGTGSNQPQHF. The chain joins TRBV27 to TRBJ1-5, with a possible D match to TRBD1 (5 bases). The V and J ends lost 2 bases and 1 base respectively, with 9 bases between them. Germline lookup yields CDR1 MNHEY and CDR2 SMNVEV (reference sequence). CDR3 length: 15 residues.

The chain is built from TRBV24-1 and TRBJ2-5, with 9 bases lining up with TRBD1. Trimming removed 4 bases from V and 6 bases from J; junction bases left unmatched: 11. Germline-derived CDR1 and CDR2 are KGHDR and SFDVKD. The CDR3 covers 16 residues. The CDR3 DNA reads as TGTGCCACCAGTGACGCGACAGGGGGGGTTCAGAAGACCCAGTACTTC. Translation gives CATSDATGGVQKTQYF.

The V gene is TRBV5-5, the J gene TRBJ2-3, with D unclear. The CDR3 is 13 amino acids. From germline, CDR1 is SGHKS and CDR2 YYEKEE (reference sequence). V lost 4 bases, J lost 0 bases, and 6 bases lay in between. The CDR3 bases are TGTGCCAGCAGCCAATTTAGCACAGATACGCAGTATTTT. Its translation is CASSQFSTDTQYF.

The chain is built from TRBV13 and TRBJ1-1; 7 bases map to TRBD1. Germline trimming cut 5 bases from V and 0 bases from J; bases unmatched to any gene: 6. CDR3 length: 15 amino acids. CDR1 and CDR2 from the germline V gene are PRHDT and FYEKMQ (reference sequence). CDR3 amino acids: CASSIPDRLNTEAFF. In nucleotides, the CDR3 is TGTGCCAGCAGCATCCCGGACAGGTTGAACACTGAAGCTTTCTTT.

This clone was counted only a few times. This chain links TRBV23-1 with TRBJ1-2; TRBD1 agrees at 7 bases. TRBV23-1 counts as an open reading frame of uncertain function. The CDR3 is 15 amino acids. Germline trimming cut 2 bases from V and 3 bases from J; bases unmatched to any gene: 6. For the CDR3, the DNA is TGCGCCAGCAGTCAAAGACAGGGCTTGGACTATGGCTACACCTTC. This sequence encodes CASSQRQGLDYGYTF.

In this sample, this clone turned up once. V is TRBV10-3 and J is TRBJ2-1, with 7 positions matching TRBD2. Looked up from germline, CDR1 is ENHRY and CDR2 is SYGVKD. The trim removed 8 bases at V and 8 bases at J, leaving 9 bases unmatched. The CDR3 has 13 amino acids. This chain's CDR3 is CAIGPAGSHEQFF. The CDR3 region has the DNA TGTGCCATCGGGCCAGCGGGATCACATGAGCAGTTCTTC.

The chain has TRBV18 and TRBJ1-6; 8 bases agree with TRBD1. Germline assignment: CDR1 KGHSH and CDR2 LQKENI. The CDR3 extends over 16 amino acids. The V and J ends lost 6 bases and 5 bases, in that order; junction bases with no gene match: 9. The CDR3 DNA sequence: TGTGCCAGCTCTCTTGTTGTACAGGGGGATAATTCACCCCTCCACTTT. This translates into CASSLVVQGDNSPLHF.

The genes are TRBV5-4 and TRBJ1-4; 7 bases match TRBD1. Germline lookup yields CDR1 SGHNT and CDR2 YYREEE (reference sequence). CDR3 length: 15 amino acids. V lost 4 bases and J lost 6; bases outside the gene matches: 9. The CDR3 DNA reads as TGTGCCAGCAGCAGATGGGTAGACAGGGATGAAAAACTGTTTTTT. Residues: CASSRWVDRDEKLFF.

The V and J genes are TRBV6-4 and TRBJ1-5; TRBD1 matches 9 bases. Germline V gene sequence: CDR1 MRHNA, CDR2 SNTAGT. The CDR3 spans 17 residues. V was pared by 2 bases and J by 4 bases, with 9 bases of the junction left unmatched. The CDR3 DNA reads TGTGCCAGCAGTGACCCCCCCCACAGGGGGCTAAATCAGCCCCAGCATTTT. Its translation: CASSDPPHRGLNQPQHF.